This T cell receptor beta chain comes out of a study of response to subunit inactivated influenza vaccine (dated by TCRdb to the late 2010s). Regarding the research as a whole: Deep quantitative T cell receptor repertoire profiling was used in the study to track responses to a trivalent subunit inactivated influenza vaccine.

Libraries were built with RT-PCR. TCRdb shows the sequencer as Illumina HiSeq 2500. TCRdb cleaned the public reads at Q25 with fastp, built clones with MiXCR and kept in-frame beta chains. Rows merge per CDR3 protein into single entries with the most common DNA and genes. This sample is represented by some 540,000 distinct CDR3 sequences; 20% to 25% of them were singletons. The ten top clones hold 2.5% to 3% of the sample. The research as a whole found: According to the authors, only a limited number of new T cells may be recruited by each seasonal influenza vaccination.

This clonotype appeared a few times. It lacks a known antigen. There are no base qualities to consult, and no much larger clone falls within one base. V is shortened by 1 base, J by 1 base, and the region joining them spans 5 bases. Taken from cysteine to phenylalanine, the CDR3 has 13 residues. Left in the record is the CDR3 DNA by itself, 39 bases read in frame from the first base. In the germline V gene (reference sequence), CDR1 corresponds to LNHDA and CDR2 to SQIVND. These data were also reused for a study on T cells expressing NK-cell markers. The second study, in turn, reports: TCR beta cDNA libraries were made by 5'RACE template switching that added a universal primer site and unique molecular identifiers. TCR beta-chain repertoires were profiled in sorted CD3+CD56+NKG2C+, CD3+CD56+NKG2C- and CD3+CD56-NKG2C+ T-cell subsets from several donors. Among the eight sequenced donors, seven were HCMV-seropositive and one was HCMV-seronegative. To restrict sorting to alphabetaTCR-expressing T cells, an anti-gammadeltaTCR antibody was added in several experiments. In several donors, the dominant CD3+CD56+NKG2C+ clonotypes were among the top 10 CD8+ clonotypes and accounted for about 1.0-7.5% of CD8+ T cells. Those dominant clonotypes were again the most abundant among CD3+CD56-NKG2C+ cells in several donors, at about 28.3-65%. It remained unclear whether the expanded NKG2C-expressing T cell clones were specific for HCMV antigens. All eight donors whose samples were sequenced were randomly selected healthy volunteers, three of them men and five women. A commercial ELISA kit detecting HCMV-specific IgG in serum was used to determine HCMV serostatus. Peripheral blood mononuclear cells were isolated from blood by Ficoll density gradient centrifugation. CD4+ and CD8+ T cells were isolated from PBMC by magnetic immunoseparation with Miltenyi isolation kits. cDNA synthesis was primed from the TCR beta constant segment and was followed by two successive PCR amplification steps. The libraries were sequenced on Illumina HiSeq 2000/2500, MiSeq or NextSeq, producing 2 x 150 bp reads. MIGEC handled demultiplexing of the reads and grouping by UMI, while MiTCR was used to assemble and quantify clonotypes. To exclude erroneous sequences, only TCR cDNA sequences supported by at least two reads were retained. The tcR package was used for downstream repertoire analysis, and clonotypes were matched between fractions using CDR3 nucleotide sequence together with V segment. VDJmatch was used to annotate antigen specificity against VDJdb, with one amino acid substitution in CDR3 allowed.

The chain couples TRBV19 to TRBJ2-7; no confident D gene assignment can be made. The sample here was CD4+ T cells sorted from PBMCs, taken about 11 days after vaccination. The sequence was obtained from a man aged 50 to 60 who received an inactivated influenza vaccine. Donor details come from another sample of the same person, matched by shared clones. The CDR3 region: CASSIGNSYEQYF. The sequenced DNA is TGTGCCAGTAGTATAGGGAATTCCTACGAGCAGTACTTC.